This T cell receptor beta chain came from a study of shared clonotypes between healthy human individuals. Across the study: For every donor, three CD4 naive, three CD4 memory, two CD8 naive and one CD8 memory plates were used.

The naive CD8 fraction comprised CD45RO-negative cells positively selected for CCR7 and excluded terminally differentiated effector memory CD45RA+ cells. On this clone itself: The antigen is undetermined.

General observations from the study: The study drew on few donors, limiting represented genetic and exposure-history diversity. For naive CD4 cells, roughly 5% of clonotypes were shared across a few donors. Sampling covered nothing but blood. Tissue TCR repertoires likely differ from those found in blood.

Trimming at V came to 2 bases and at J to 8 bases, leaving 9 bases not matched to a gene. The germline gives CDR1 SGHNT, CDR2 YYREEE (reference sequence). This CDR3 has 15 amino acids. Data came from immunoSEQ multiplex PCR; TCRdb stores just in-frame clones and leaves some out. The sample consists of around 640,000 clones, roughly 95% of them appearing once. The J gene is TRBJ1-4, the V gene TRBV5-4; 7 nucleotides align to TRBD1. This TCR was sampled from a woman in her 30s in good health. The sample was naive CD8+ T cells sorted from blood. CDR3 sequence (DNA): TGTGCCAGCAGCTTACCCGGGACAGTAGGAGAAAAACTGTTTTTT. Translated, it gives CASSLPGTVGEKLFF.